Listed below are T cell receptor beta chains from one sample, sequenced in a study of shared clonotypes between healthy human individuals. The method was immunoSEQ multiplex PCR; TCRdb's version includes in-frame clones alone and lacks a portion of them. Here the sample spans some 2 million clones, about 95% being singletons. Sequencing input: naive CD8+ T cells sorted from blood. Receptors were obtained from a young man in good health. The CDR3 runs from the conserved cysteine through the conserved F or W. D genes are given only for firm matches. Clone size is given for some rows only: seen once, a few or many times, or a class if the clone is expanded.

.,TRBJ2-7,.,TRBV5-1,TGCGCCAGCAGCCTCGTACTCGAGCAGTACTTC,CASSLVLEQYF
once,TRBJ1-2,.,TRBV28,TGTGCCAGCAGTCCCCCGGGGCAGAATGGCTACACCTTC,CASSPPGQNGYTF
.,TRBJ1-4,.,TRBV30,TGTGCCTGGAGTGGAGGTGACGGGCTTCGGGAAAAACTGTTTTTT,CAWSGGDGLREKLFF
once,TRBJ2-7,TRBD1,TRBV7-9,TGTGCCAGCAGCTTAGGGCCACAGGGGGGTAGCTCCTACGAGCAGTACTTC,CASSLGPQGGSSYEQYF
.,TRBJ2-1,TRBD2,TRBV28,TGTGCCAGCAGTTCGCCACTAGCGGGGGGATACAATGAGCAGTTCTTC,CASSSPLAGGYNEQFF
.,TRBJ1-1,.,TRBV13,TGTGCCAGCAGCCTAGGCCTGAACACTGAAGCTTTCTTT,CASSLGLNTEAFF
.,TRBJ2-1,TRBD1,TRBV30,TGTGCCTGGAGTCTACGGACAGGGTGGATCTTC,CAWSLRTGWIF
.,TRBJ1-6,.,TRBV15,TGTGCCACCAGCGCATGGGGCAGGGGCGGTGGGTATAATTCACCCCTCCACTTT,CATSAWGRGGGYNSPLHF
.,TRBJ2-7,.,TRBV6-5,TGTGCCAGCAGTTACTCGCCGGACGGGTACTACGAGCAGTACTTC,CASSYSPDGYYEQYF
.,TRBJ2-5,.,TRBV9,TGTGCCAGCAGCGTAGGAGGCAGTCGAGAGACCCAGTACTTC,CASSVGGSRETQYF
.,TRBJ2-7,.,TRBV7-2,TGTGCCAGCAGCCAATATGCAGCCGAGGACAACTCCTACGAGCAGTACTTC,CASSQYAAEDNSYEQYF
once,TRBJ2-3,TRBD2,TRBV28,TGTGCCAGCAAAGGGACTAGCGGGGGGTTGAGCACAGATACGCAGTATTTT,CASKGTSGGLSTDTQYF
.,TRBJ1-5,TRBD1,TRBV5-8,TGTGCCAGCAGCTCCCTCTTCAGGGGGGATCAGCCCCAGCATTTT,CASSSLFRGDQPQHF
.,TRBJ2-2,.,TRBV11-2,TGTGCCAGCAGCCTAGAGAACACCGGGGAGCTGTTTTTT,CASSLENTGELFF
.,TRBJ2-1,.,TRBV4-3,TGCGCCAGCAGCCAACTCCTTATTCAGACCGGGACTCTTCAGTTCTTC,CASSQLLIQTGTLQFF
.,TRBJ1-1,.,TRBV28,TGTGCCAGCAGTTTTCTCGAGGGAATGGCTGAAGCTTTCTTT,CASSFLEGMAEAFF
.,TRBJ2-2,.,TRBV10-3,TGTGCCATGGCGGGGACGAACACCGGGGAGCTGTTTTTT,CAMAGTNTGELFF
.,TRBJ2-7,TRBD1,TRBV27,TGTGCCAGCAGTTCGTCTCCGGGACAGGGATACTACGAGCAGTACTTC,CASSSSPGQGYYEQYF
.,TRBJ2-2,TRBD1,TRBV5-6,TGTGCCAGCAGCTTGAGGGACAGGGGAGGCACCGGGGAGCTGTTTTTT,CASSLRDRGGTGELFF
.,TRBJ2-5,TRBD2,TRBV5-1,TGCGCCAGCAGCACGGGACTAGTGGAAGAGACCCAGTACTTC,CASSTGLVEETQYF
.,TRBJ2-3,.,TRBV6-1,TGTGCCAGCAGTGAAGAGGTCTACACAGATACGCAGTATTTT,CASSEEVYTDTQYF
.,TRBJ2-2,.,TRBV2,TGTGCCAGCAGTGAGTCACGGGGGGCGCCGAACACCGGGGAGCTGTTTTTT,CASSESRGAPNTGELFF
.,TRBJ2-7,TRBD2,TRBV6-4,TGTGCCAGCAGTGATGTAGCGGGGGGTAAGCAGTACTTC,CASSDVAGGKQYF
.,TRBJ1-6,TRBD1,TRBV6-1,TGTGCCAGCATTGATACAGGGGCTTCCTATAATTCACCCCTCCACTTT,CASIDTGASYNSPLHF
.,TRBJ1-2,TRBD1,TRBV6-1,TGTGCCAGCAGTGAACCCCGGACAGGGGCCAGCCGACACTATGGCTACACCTTC,CASSEPRTGASRHYGYTF
.,TRBJ2-7,.,TRBV18,TGTGCCAGCTCGACAAACTACGAGCAGTACTTC,CASSTNYEQYF
.,TRBJ2-7,.,TRBV4-1,TGCGCCAGCAGCCATCGCCCGCCAGGGGAGGGCTACGAGCAGTACTTC,CASSHRPPGEGYEQYF
.,TRBJ1-1,.,TRBV28,TGTGCCAGCAGTGTAACGCCCCGAGGTTTCACTGAAGCTTTCTTT,CASSVTPRGFTEAFF
.,TRBJ2-5,TRBD2,TRBV4-1,TGCGCCAGCAGCCAAGCCCTAGCGGGGGGCGAGCAAGAGACCCAGTACTTC,CASSQALAGGEQETQYF
.,TRBJ2-7,.,TRBV7-8,TGTGCCAGCAGCCCCATCGGGGAACAGAGGTCCTACGAGCAGTACTTC,CASSPIGEQRSYEQYF
.,TRBJ2-7,TRBD2,TRBV13,TGTGCCAGCAGTGGGAGGGAGTCTTACGAGCAGTACTTC,CASSGRESYEQYF
.,TRBJ2-2,.,TRBV29-1,TGCAGCGTTGAACAGGGCTCAGCCGGGGAGCTGTTTTTT,CSVEQGSAGELFF
.,TRBJ2-7,.,TRBV11-3,TGTGCCAGCAGCACCCCGGGACTTCCGGACGAGCAGTACTTC,CASSTPGLPDEQYF
.,TRBJ2-2,.,TRBV5-4,TGTGCCAGCAGCACGCTTGGACTCCAGAACACCGGGGAGCTGTTTTTT,CASSTLGLQNTGELFF
.,TRBJ1-6,.,TRBV11-2,TGTGCCAGCAGCTTAGAAGAGGTTCATGATTCACCCCTCCACTTT,CASSLEEVHDSPLHF
.,TRBJ1-1,.,TRBV7-6,TGTGCCAGCAGCAGGACCTTTCCGGCACAGGACCCTGAAGCTTTCTTT,CASSRTFPAQDPEAFF
once,TRBJ2-7,.,TRBV11-2,TGTGCCAGCAGCCCCCCGGTCGACGAGCAGTACTTC,CASSPPVDEQYF
.,TRBJ2-7,TRBD1,TRBV2,TGTGCCAGCAGTGTAGGGGGACAGGGAAGTACCTTCTACGAGCAGTACTTC,CASSVGGQGSTFYEQYF
.,TRBJ1-4,.,TRBV11-3,TGTGCCAGCAGCCGCCTCCCGGGGACTAATGAAAAACTGTTTTTT,CASSRLPGTNEKLFF
.,TRBJ1-2,.,TRBV30,TGTGCCTGGAGTGTCCCAGCCACCTATGGCTACACCTTC,CAWSVPATYGYTF
.,TRBJ2-3,.,TRBV7-9,TGTGCCAGCAGCTCGACAGGAATCCCTACAGATACGCAGTATTTT,CASSSTGIPTDTQYF
.,TRBJ1-1,.,TRBV14,TGTGCCAGCAGCCCGTCCCGCGGTGAAGCTTTCTTT,CASSPSRGEAFF
.,TRBJ2-7,TRBD2,TRBV7-9,TGTGCCAGCAGCCCGACTAGCGGGGTATACGAGCAGTACTTC,CASSPTSGVYEQYF
.,TRBJ2-7,.,TRBV9,TGTGCCAGCAGCGTAGGGGGAGCGCACGAGCAGTACTTC,CASSVGGAHEQYF
.,TRBJ2-7,TRBD1,TRBV13,TGTGCCAGCAGCCAGGGGGGACAGGGGGCGTCCGAGCAGTACTTC,CASSQGGQGASEQYF
.,TRBJ2-7,TRBD2,TRBV4-1,TGCGCCAGCAGCCCGAGCGGCGGGGGGCATCCCTACGAGCAGTACTTC,CASSPSGGGHPYEQYF
.,TRBJ1-4,.,TRBV5-1,TGCGCCAGCAGCTTGCTTTACCAGGGGAGCACTAATGAAAAACTGTTTTTT,CASSLLYQGSTNEKLFF
.,TRBJ2-6,.,TRBV7-8,TGTGCCAGCAGCTTAGCTTCAGGGACTGGGGCCAACGTCCTGACTTTC,CASSLASGTGANVLTF
.,TRBJ2-7,.,TRBV18,TGTGCCAGCTCACCGGACCAAACTGAATCCTACGAGCAGTACTTC,CASSPDQTESYEQYF
few,TRBJ2-7,.,TRBV4-1,TGCGCCAGCAGCCAAGATAGGGGCAGCTCCTACGAGCAGTACTTC,CASSQDRGSSYEQYF
.,TRBJ2-7,.,TRBV15,TGTGCCACCAGCAGAGGAGAGGTTTCCTACGAGCAGTACTTC,CATSRGEVSYEQYF
.,TRBJ2-3,.,TRBV15,TGTGCCACCAGATCCCGGGACGGGGCAGATACGCAGTATTTT,CATRSRDGADTQYF